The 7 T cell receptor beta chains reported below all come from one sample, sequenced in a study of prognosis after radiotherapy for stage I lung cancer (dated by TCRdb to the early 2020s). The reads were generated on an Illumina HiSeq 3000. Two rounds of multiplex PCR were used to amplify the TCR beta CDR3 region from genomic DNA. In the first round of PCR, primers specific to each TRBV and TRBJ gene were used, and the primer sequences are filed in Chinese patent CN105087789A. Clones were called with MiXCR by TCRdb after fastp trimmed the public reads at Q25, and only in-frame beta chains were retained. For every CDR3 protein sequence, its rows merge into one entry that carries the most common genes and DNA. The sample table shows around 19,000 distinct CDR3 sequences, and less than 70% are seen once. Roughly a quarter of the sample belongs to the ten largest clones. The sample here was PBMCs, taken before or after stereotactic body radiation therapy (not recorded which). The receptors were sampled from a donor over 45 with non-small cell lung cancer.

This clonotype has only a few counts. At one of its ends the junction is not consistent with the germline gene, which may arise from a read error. The CDR3 region is CAGRGLAVPTNTVELFF. The CDR3 nucleotides read TGTGCCGGGCGGGGACTAGCGGTACCCACGAACACCGTGGAGCTGTTTTTT. This chain uses TRBV7-9 with TRBJ2-2; 11 nucleotides agree with TRBD2. From germline, CDR1 is SEHNR and CDR2 FQNEAQ (reference sequence). This CDR3 has 17 amino acids. The full variable domain, rest sourced from reference TRBV7-9 and TRBJ2-2, is DTGVSQNPRHKITKRGQNVTFRCDPISEHNRLYWYRQTLGQGPEFLTYFQNEAQLEKSRLLSDRFSAERPKGSFSTLEIQRTEQGDSAMYLCAGRGLAVPTNTVELFFGEGSRLTVL.

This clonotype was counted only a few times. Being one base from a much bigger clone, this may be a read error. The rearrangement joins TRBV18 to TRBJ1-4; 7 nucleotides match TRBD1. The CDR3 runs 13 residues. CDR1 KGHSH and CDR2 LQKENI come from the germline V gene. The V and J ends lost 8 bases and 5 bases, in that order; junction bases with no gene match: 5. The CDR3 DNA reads TGTGCCAGCCCAGAACAGGGGAATGAAAAACTGTTTTTT. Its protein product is CASPEQGNEKLFF.

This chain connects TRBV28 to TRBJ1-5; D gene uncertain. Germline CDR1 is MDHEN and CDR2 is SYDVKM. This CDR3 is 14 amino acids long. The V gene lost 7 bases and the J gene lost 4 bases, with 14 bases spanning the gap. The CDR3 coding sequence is TGTGCCAGCATGACCTGGACGGTGAATCAGCCCCAGCATTTT. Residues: CASMTWTVNQPQHF. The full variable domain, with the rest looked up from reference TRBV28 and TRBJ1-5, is DVKVTQSSRYLVKRTGEKVFLECVQDMDHENMFWYRQDPGLGLRLIYFSYDVKMKEKGDIPEGYSVSREKKERFSLILESASTNQTSMYLCASMTWTVNQPQHFGDGTRLSIL.

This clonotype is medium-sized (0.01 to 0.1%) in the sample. The CDR3 DNA follows: TGTGCCAGCAGTTTAGGACAGGGGGCGCGAAATGAGCAGTTCTTC. Translating it yields CASSLGQGARNEQFF. The genes are TRBV12-3 or TRBV12-4 and TRBJ2-1; 10 bases match TRBD1. The V segment lost 1 base and the J segment 7 bases; nucleotides outside the gene matches: 4. The CDR3 length is 15 residues.

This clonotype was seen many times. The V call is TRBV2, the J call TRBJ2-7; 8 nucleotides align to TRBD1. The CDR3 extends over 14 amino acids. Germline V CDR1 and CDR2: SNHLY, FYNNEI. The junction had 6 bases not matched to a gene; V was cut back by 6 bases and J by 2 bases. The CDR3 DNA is TGTGCCAGCAGAGCCGGGACAGGAGCCTACGAGCAGTACTTC. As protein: CASRAGTGAYEQYF.

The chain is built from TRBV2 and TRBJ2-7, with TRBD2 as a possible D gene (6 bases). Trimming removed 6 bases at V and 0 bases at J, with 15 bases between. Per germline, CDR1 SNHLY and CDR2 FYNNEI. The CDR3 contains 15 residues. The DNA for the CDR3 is TGTGCCAGCAGCGGGGGTCAGGCTCCCTCCTACGAGCAGTACTTC. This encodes CASSGGQAPSYEQYF.

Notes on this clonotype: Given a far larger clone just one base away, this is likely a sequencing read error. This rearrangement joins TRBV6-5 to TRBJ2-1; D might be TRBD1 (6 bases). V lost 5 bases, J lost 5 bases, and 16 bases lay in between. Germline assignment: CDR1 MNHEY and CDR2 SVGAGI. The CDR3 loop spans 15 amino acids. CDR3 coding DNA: TGTGCCAGCAGTCCAACTAGGGGGTACGACAATGAGCAGTTCTTC. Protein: CASSPTRGYDNEQFF.